The 3 T cell receptor beta chains below all came from one sample that was sequenced in a study of OX40 agonist ivuxolimab in advanced cancers. The protocol was immunoSEQ multiplex PCR, while the TCRdb copy is restricted to in-frame clones and leaves out a portion. The sample has about 100,000 clones, around 93% seen once. This sample comprised CD4+ or CD8+ T cells sorted from blood, obtained in a trial of the OX40 agonist ivuxolimab. These receptors came from an adult with an advanced solid tumor such as melanoma, head and neck, liver or kidney cancer.

The chain carries TRBV19 and TRBJ2-3; TRBD2 matches at 11 bases. The CDR3 spans 17 residues. The V gene's germline CDR1 is LNHDA and CDR2 SQIVND (reference sequence). Trimming cost V 8 bases and J 3 bases; bases outside gene matches: 13. This chain's CDR3 is CASRSRYTSGSTDTQYF. CDR3 nucleotide sequence: TGTGCCAGTCGATCCCGCTACACTAGCGGGAGTACAGATACGCAGTATTTT.

The rearrangement uses TRBV4-2 and TRBJ1-1; D possibly corresponds to TRBD1 (5 bases). The CDR3 runs to 14 residues. CDR1 LGHNA and CDR2 YNFKEQ come from the germline V gene. V was shortened by 1 base and J by 1 base, with 7 bases between the two germline ends. For the CDR3, the DNA is TGTGCCAGCAGCCAAGGGGGGACGAACACTGAAGCTTTCTTT. This translates into CASSQGGTNTEAFF.

The chain joins TRBV11-2 to TRBJ2-5; TRBD1 matches at 7 bases. The germline V gene has CDR1 SGHAT and CDR2 FQNNGV. This CDR3 is built from 14 residues. Trimming removed 5 bases from V and 1 base from J; junction bases left unmatched: 4. CDR3 DNA sequence: TGTGCCAGCAGCCCGCGGACAGGCCAAGAGACCCAGTACTTC. The encoded protein is CASSPRTGQETQYF.